This TCR beta chain was captured by sequencing in a study of shared clonotypes between healthy human individuals. Study in general: CD4 naive and memory got three plates each, CD8 naive two, CD8 memory one.

About this clone: The identical CDR3 is also encoded by other nucleotide sequences in the sample.

The repertoire was sequenced with immunoSEQ multiplex PCR; TCRdb's copy has only in-frame clones and lacks some. The data contain about 2.1 million clones, just over 90% of them singletons. Positively selected for CCR7, the CD45RO-negative cells used as naive CD8 cells excluded terminally differentiated effector memory CD45RA+ cells. The clonotype was recovered from a man in his late teens or twenties in good health. Some clones in this sample may be carry-over from other donors' samples. Input material: naive CD8+ T cells from PBMCs.

The CDR3 reads CASSPDSSYEQYF. In DNA form, the CDR3 reads TGTGCCAGCAGCCCGGACAGCTCCTACGAGCAGTACTTC. V gene TRBV7-9 combines with J gene TRBJ2-7; a possible D gene is TRBD1 (6 bases). Germline V lookup: CDR1 SEHNR, CDR2 FQNEAQ (reference sequence). CDR3 length: 13 residues. Trimming pared 5 bases from V and 0 bases from J, leaving 8 bases between.